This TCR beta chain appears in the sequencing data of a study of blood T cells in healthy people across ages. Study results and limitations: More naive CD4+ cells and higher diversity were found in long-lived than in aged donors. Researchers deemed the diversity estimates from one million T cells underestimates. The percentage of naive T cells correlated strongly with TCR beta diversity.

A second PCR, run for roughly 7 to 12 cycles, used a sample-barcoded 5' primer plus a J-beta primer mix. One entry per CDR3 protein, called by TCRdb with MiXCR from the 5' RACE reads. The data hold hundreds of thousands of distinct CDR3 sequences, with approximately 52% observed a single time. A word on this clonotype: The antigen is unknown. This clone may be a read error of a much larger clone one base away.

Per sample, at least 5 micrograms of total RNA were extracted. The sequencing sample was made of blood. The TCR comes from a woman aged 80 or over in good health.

The CDR3 is CASSSSGRASEQFF. CDR3 nucleotides: TGTGCCAGCAGTTCTAGCGGGAGGGCCTCCGAGCAGTTCTTC. The chain is built from TRBV28 and TRBJ2-1; 12 positions agree with TRBD2. The V segment lost 4 bases and the J segment 10 bases; nucleotides outside the gene matches: 5. In germline, CDR1 is MDHEN, CDR2 SYDVKM. CDR3 length: 14 amino acids.